This is a list of T cell receptor beta chains from one sample in a study of T cells in Graves' hyperthyroidism and ophthalmopathy. TCRdb used MiXCR to reprocess the multiplex PCR reads, holding one entry per CDR3 protein. The sample carries 300,000 to 400,000 distinct CDR3 sequences, about 14% recorded once. The sequenced material came from blood. The receptors were sampled from a woman between 25 and 40 years old with Graves' ophthalmopathy. Each CDR3 is given with its conserved first and last residue. A D gene is named only where the DNA matches it firmly. Only part of the rows carry a size: once, few, many, or a class if the clone is expanded.

v_gene,j_gene,abundance,d_gene,CDR3nt,CDR3aa
TRBV7-8,TRBJ1-1,many,TRBD1,TGTGCCAGCAGCTTGAACAGGGGGGACACTGAAGCTTTCTTT,CASSLNRGDTEAFF
TRBV2,TRBJ2-3,many,TRBD2,TGTGCCAGTCGGGGGGGGCCAGATACGCAGTATTTT,CASRGGPDTQYF
TRBV5-6,TRBJ2-2,-,-,TGTGCCAGCAGCTTGAGCGTGACCGGGGAGCTGTCTTTT,CASSLSVTGELSF
TRBV7-8,TRBJ2-3,many,TRBD2,TGTGCCAGCAGCCCTCGGGTGTGGGGGGGTGGAGATACGCAGTATTTT,CASSPRVWGGGDTQYF
TRBV11-3,TRBJ1-1,many,-,TGTGCCAGCAGTGATTCCGGGGGGTTAGCTTTCTTT,CASSDSGGLAFF
TRBV5-8,TRBJ2-1,many,-,TGTGCCAGCAGCTTTCGGGCTGGGGTCAACCCTGAGCAGTTCTTC,CASSFRAGVNPEQFF
TRBV11-2,TRBJ2-6,many,TRBD2,TGTGCCAGCAGCTTTATAGCTAGCGGGGCCTCTGGGGCCAACGTCCTGACTTTC,CASSFIASGASGANVLTF
TRBV7-6,TRBJ1-1,many,TRBD1,TGTGCCAGCAGCTTAGTCCCGGGACAGGGCTTGAACACTGAAGCTTTCTTT,CASSLVPGQGLNTEAFF
TRBV27,TRBJ2-2,few,-,TGTGCCAGCGCTATTACTAGCTTCAGTACCGGGGAGCTGTTTTTT,CASAITSFSTGELFF
TRBV2,TRBJ1-1,many,TRBD1,TGTGCCAGCGTGGCCGGGACAGGGAGGAACACTGAAGCTTTCTTT,CASVAGTGRNTEAFF
TRBV6-4,TRBJ1-1,many,-,TGTGCCACCAGAGAGAGAGACAGGTCTCAGGAAGCTTTCTTT,CATRERDRSQEAFF
TRBV4-1,TRBJ2-6,-,TRBD2,TGCGCCAGCAGCCCCCGCGGGGGGGGGGCCAACGTCCTGACTTTC,CASSPRGGGANVLTF
TRBV11-2,TRBJ1-1,many,-,TGTGCCAGCAGCTTACGGGCGGGCACTGAAGCTTTCTTT,CASSLRAGTEAFF
TRBV12-3/TRBV12-4,TRBJ2-2,-,TRBD2,TGTGCCAGCAGTCGACTAGCGGGGTGGATCGGGGAGCTGTTTTTT,CASSRLAGWIGELFF
TRBV18,TRBJ1-1,many,-,TGTGCCAGCTCACCACTTGAAGGGGGGGAAGCTTTCTTT,CASSPLEGGEAFF
TRBV7-2,TRBJ1-4,few,-,TGTGCCAGCAGCACAAGGGATACAACTAATGAAAAACTGTTTTTT,CASSTRDTTNEKLFF